Listed here are 24 T cell receptor beta chains from one sample, sequenced in a study of T-cell memory formation after mild COVID-19. TCRdb re-called the 5' RACE reads through MiXCR, storing one row per CDR3 protein. Among about 410,000 distinct CDR3 sequences listed, about a quarter were seen once. The specimen sequenced was PBMCs or a T cell subset sorted from them (not recorded which). The receptors derive from an adult woman who had mild COVID-19 (a few samples of this study predate the infection). Cell type and time point are not known.

This chain connects TRBV7-8 to TRBJ2-3; D call uncertain. CDR3 length equals 13 residues. CDR1 and CDR2 (germline): SGHVS, FQNEAQ. V was shortened by 2 bases and J by 5 bases, with 8 bases between the two germline ends. CDR3 loop: CASSLRWEDTQYF. DNA for the CDR3: TGTGCCAGCAGCTTAAGGTGGGAAGATACGCAGTATTTT.

The V gene is TRBV6-1, the J gene TRBJ2-7; 8 bases line up with TRBD2. The CDR3 loop spans 11 amino acids. Germline V gene lookup returns CDR1 MNHNS and CDR2 SASEGT. V lost 6 bases, J lost 9 bases, and 4 bases stayed unmatched. This chain's CDR3 is CASRVAGRQYF. The CDR3 DNA reads as TGTGCCAGCAGGGTAGCGGGGAGGCAGTACTTC.

At least ten counts were recorded for this clonotype. V usage is TRBV14 and J usage is TRBJ2-3, with 12 bases identical to TRBD2. Germline assignment: CDR1 SGHDN and CDR2 FVKESK. With 4 bases clipped from V and 5 bases from J, the junction kept 13 bases outside the gene matches. The CDR3 has 18 amino acids. CDR3 bases: TGTGCCAGCAGCCGAGGACTAGCGGGGATCAGGACACGAGATACGCAGTATTTT. Residues: CASSRGLAGIRTRDTQYF.

This clonotype appeared once. The gene calls are TRBV18 and TRBJ2-1; 7 positions agree with TRBD2. V shed 6 bases, J shed 9 bases, and the junction held 14 bases outside the gene matches. CDR3 size: 15 residues. Germline V gives CDR1 KGHSH, CDR2 LQKENI. The DNA of the CDR3 is TGTGCCAGCTCCAACCAGGCGGGAGTGTTAGGTGAGCAGTTCTTC. Its translation: CASSNQAGVLGEQFF. Variable domain in full (rest from reference TRBV18 and TRBJ2-1): NAGVMQNPRHLVRRRGQEARLRCSPMKGHSHVYWYRQLPEEGLKFMVYLQKENIIDESGMPKERFSAEFPKEGPSILRIQQVVRGDSAAYFCASSNQAGVLGEQFFGPGTRLTVL.

This clonotype was counted only a few times. The chain joins TRBV7-9 to TRBJ1-2, with 7 nucleotides matching TRBD1. CDR1 and CDR2 from the germline V gene are SEHNR and FQNEAQ (reference sequence). With V trimmed by 5 bases and J by 5 bases, 11 bases remained unmatched. The CDR3 covers 15 residues. CDR3 sequence reads: CASSVNPGQIYGYTF. In nucleotides, the CDR3 is TGTGCCAGCAGCGTCAACCCGGGACAGATTTATGGCTACACCTTC.

This clonotype showed up just a few times. The chain links TRBV14 to TRBJ2-2; D call uncertain. The germline V gene has CDR1 SGHDN and CDR2 FVKESK. V was pared by 1 base and J by 4 bases, with 13 bases between. The CDR3 is 16 residues long. The CDR3: CASSQGVVPLTGELFF. The CDR3 coding sequence is TGTGCCAGCAGCCAAGGCGTGGTCCCTCTCACCGGGGAGCTGTTTTTT. The whole variable domain, remainder taken from reference TRBV14 and TRBJ2-2, is EAGVTQFPSHSVIEKGQTVTLRCDPISGHDNLYWYRRVMGKEIKFLLHFVKESKQDESGMPNNRFLAERTGGTYSTLKVQPAELEDSGVYFCASSQGVVPLTGELFFGEGSRLTVL.

The rearrangement links TRBV4-1 to TRBJ2-5; D is perhaps TRBD2 (6 bases). Germline CDR1 is MGHRA and CDR2 is YSYEKL. V was trimmed by 1 base and J by 7 bases, leaving 16 bases between them. The CDR3 runs to 15 residues. The CDR3 region is CASSQAMGLGGTQYF. As DNA, the CDR3 is TGCGCCAGCAGCCAAGCAATGGGGCTCGGGGGGACCCAGTACTTC.

The chain joins TRBV29-1 to TRBJ2-7; 7 positions agree with TRBD1. V shed 6 bases and J 5 bases; nucleotides not matched to a gene: 10. CDR3 length equals 13 residues. Germline CDR1 is SQVTM and CDR2 is ANQGSEA. CDR3 DNA sequence: TGCAGCGTACTGCCCAGGGACAGCCACGAGCAGTACTTC. Translation: CSVLPRDSHEQYF.

This chain uses TRBV7-2 with TRBJ2-5, with D possibly matching TRBD2 (6 bases). Per the germline V gene, CDR1 is SGHTA and CDR2 is FQGNSA. V dropped 5 bases and J dropped 3 bases, with 19 bases sitting between them. This CDR3 region has 16 residues. DNA for the CDR3: TGTGCCAGCAGCCCGGGACTCCTAAGACTAAAAGAGACCCAGTACTTC. It specifies CASSPGLLRLKETQYF. The full variable domain, completed using reference TRBV7-2 and TRBJ2-5, is GAGVSQSPSNKVTEKGKDVELRCDPISGHTALYWYRQSLGQGLEFLIYFQGNSAPDKSGLPSDRFSAERTGGSVSTLTIQRTQQEDSAVYLCASSPGLLRLKETQYFGPGTRLLVL.

J is TRBJ1-1 and V is TRBV25-1; D call uncertain. The CDR3 has 14 amino acids. Germline loops: CDR1 MGHDK, CDR2 SYGVNS. Trimming took off 1 base at V and 0 bases at J, with 6 bases between the two ends. CDR3 residues: CASSESGVNTEAFF. The CDR3 DNA reads TGTGCCAGCAGTGAATCCGGCGTGAACACTGAAGCTTTCTTT.

The chain carries TRBV12-3 or TRBV12-4 and TRBJ1-3; tentatively, D is TRBD1 (6 bases). CDR3 length equals 15 residues. Trimming removed 6 bases from V and 5 bases from J, with 17 bases in between. This CDR3 is CASRIWTAKRNTIYF. Here the CDR3 DNA reads TGTGCCAGCAGAATTTGGACAGCCAAAAGAAACACCATATATTTT.

This clonotype was detected only a few times. The V gene is TRBV7-3, the J gene TRBJ2-3, with D unclear. Germline CDR1 SGHTA, CDR2 FQGTGA. The CDR3 loop spans 13 amino acids. Trimming left V 4 bases short and J 9 bases short, with 14 bases between. The CDR3 DNA follows: TGTGCCAGCAGCTCCTCTCAGAAGGTCACGCAGTATTTT. This translates into CASSSSQKVTQYF.

The J gene is TRBJ2-1, the V gene TRBV11-2, with D possibly being TRBD2 (6 bases). The CDR3 is 19 amino acids. Germline CDR1 is SGHAT and CDR2 is FQNNGV. The germline V and J ends were trimmed by 0 bases and 0 bases, with 18 bases remaining between them. The CDR3 sequence: CASSLDGWTGAGSYNEQFF. The DNA for the CDR3 is TGTGCCAGCAGCTTAGACGGGTGGACGGGAGCGGGCTCCTACAATGAGCAGTTCTTC.

This clonotype was counted between two and nine times. The rearrangement joins TRBV20-1 to TRBJ2-1; D is uncertain. This CDR3 has 14 residues. Germline V lookup: CDR1 DFQATT, CDR2 SNEGSKA (reference sequence). The CDR3 loop reads CSTDDESSYNEQFF. CDR3 DNA sequence: TGCAGCACAGATGACGAGAGCTCCTACAATGAGCAGTTCTTC.

The V gene is TRBV24-1, the J gene TRBJ2-4, with D perhaps TRBD2 (5 bases). The CDR3 length is 14 residues. V was trimmed by 3 bases and J by 5 bases, leaving 10 bases between them. Germline V gene sequence: CDR1 KGHDR, CDR2 SFDVKD. CDR3 sequence (DNA): TGTGCCACCAGTGATGGAGGAGGTCAAAACATTCAGTACTTC. Its translation: CATSDGGGQNIQYF.

This clonotype was counted only a few times. The J gene is TRBJ2-3, the V gene TRBV29-1; TRBD2 matches at 7 bases. The V gene end was trimmed by 3 bases and the J gene end by 2 bases; junction bases not matched to a gene: 5. Germline CDR1 SQVTM, CDR2 ANQGSEA. This CDR3 has 14 residues. In DNA form, the CDR3 reads TGCAGCGTTGACCCTAGCGGATCCACAGATACGCAGTATTTT. Residues: CSVDPSGSTDTQYF.

This clonotype has a handful of counts. The genes are TRBV15 and TRBJ2-5, with TRBD2 matching over 10 bases. The CDR3 loop spans 16 amino acids. Trimming removed 0 bases from V and 2 bases from J; junction bases left unmatched: 3. CDR1 LNHNV and CDR2 YYDKDF come from the germline V gene (reference sequence). DNA for the CDR3: TGTGCCACCAGCAGAGATACTAGCGGGAAACAAGAGACCCAGTACTTC. Amino acid sequence: CATSRDTSGKQETQYF.

The chain has TRBV5-1 and TRBJ2-7; D is possibly TRBD1 or TRBD2 (5 bases each). Germline V gene data show CDR1 as SGHRS and CDR2 as YFSETQ. V was trimmed by 0 bases and J by 6 bases, leaving 16 bases between them. The length of the CDR3 is 15 residues. This chain's CDR3 is CASSLEAGNGGEQYF. CDR3 in DNA: TGCGCCAGCAGCTTGGAGGCGGGCAATGGGGGCGAGCAGTACTTC.

This clonotype was counted a few times. This chain uses TRBV18 with TRBJ2-7, with 10 bases matching TRBD1. CDR1 and CDR2 (germline): KGHSH, LQKENI. The CDR3 length is 16 residues. The V segment lost 3 bases and the J segment 2 bases; nucleotides outside the gene matches: 7. The CDR3, as DNA: TGTGCCAGCTCACCTCGCGACAGGGGGCCAACCTACGAGCAGTACTTC. It encodes CASSPRDRGPTYEQYF.

The rearrangement links TRBV25-1 to TRBJ2-3, with D maybe TRBD2 (5 bases). Germline values: CDR1 MGHDK, CDR2 SYGVNS. The CDR3 has 12 amino acids. The germline V and J ends were trimmed by 8 bases and 4 bases, with 10 bases remaining between them. The CDR3 is CASRGGPDTQYF. DNA of the CDR3: TGTGCCAGCCGGGGTGGGCCAGATACGCAGTATTTT. Using reference TRBV25-1 and TRBJ2-3 for the parts outside the CDR3, the full variable domain is EADIYQTPRYLVIGTGKKITLECSQTMGHDKMYWYQQDPGMELHLIHYSYGVNSTEKGDLSSESTVSRIRTEHFPLTLESARPSHTSQYLCASRGGPDTQYFGPGTRLTVL.

This clonotype was counted only a few times. The chain joins TRBV5-1 to TRBJ2-7; 7 bases are shared with TRBD1. The CDR3 runs to 15 residues. The junction had 10 bases not matched to a gene; V was cut back by 5 bases and J by 2 bases. CDR1 SGHRS and CDR2 YFSETQ come from the germline V gene. CDR3 amino acids: CASSLGTASTYEQYF. The CDR3 nucleotides read TGCGCCAGCAGTTTAGGGACAGCTTCTACCTACGAGCAGTACTTC.

V gene TRBV5-5 combines with J gene TRBJ1-6; D unclear. Trimming removed 4 bases at V and 5 bases at J, with 13 bases between. CDR3 length equals 15 residues. The germline V gene has CDR1 SGHKS and CDR2 YYEKEE (reference sequence). The CDR3, as DNA: TGTGCCAGCAGCCATAGGGTAGTGGATAATTCACCCCTCCACTTT. Its translation: CASSHRVVDNSPLHF.

This clonotype was found a few times. The CDR3 coding sequence is TGCAGCGTTGGAGGTTCGGCGAACTCTGGGGCCAACGTCCTGACTTTC. Protein: CSVGGSANSGANVLTF. The chain uses TRBV29-1 and TRBJ2-6; no reliable D call. Trimming stripped 4 bases from V and 0 bases from J, with 13 bases between. Germline assignment: CDR1 SQVTM and CDR2 ANQGSEA. The CDR3 spans 16 residues.

The chain uses TRBV18 and TRBJ1-5, with TRBD1 as a possible D gene (6 bases). CDR3 length: 13 residues. V lost 6 bases, J lost 7 bases, and 13 bases lay in between. Germline V gene lookup returns CDR1 KGHSH and CDR2 LQKENI. The CDR3 region is CASSPGGQQPQHF. The CDR3 DNA follows: TGTGCCAGCTCCCCGGGGGGGCAACAGCCCCAGCATTTT.